This T cell receptor beta chain was identified during a study of T cell repertoires in cytomegalovirus infection. TCRdb reprocessed the reads via MiXCR and lists one record per CDR3 protein. Here the sample spans 550,000 to 850,000 distinct CDR3 sequences, roughly 33% being singletons. The CDR3 extends over 15 amino acids. V lost 4 bases and J 0 bases, leaving 7 bases between the germline ends. Looked up from germline, CDR1 is ENHRY and CDR2 is SYGVKD. As for this clonotype: Antigen unknown.

Overall study results and limits: Pooled public TCR beta family frequency picked out CMV carriers with the relevant HLA.

The sequenced sample was cultured PBMCs, obtained from culture after CMV antigen stimulation. This chain uses TRBV10-3 with TRBJ2-6; D is perhaps TRBD1 or TRBD2 (5 bases each). The receptor was derived from a human donor in good health (CMV status not recorded). Some clones in this sample may be carry-over from other donors' samples. The CDR3 coding sequence is TGTGCCATCAGTGGGGACGCCTCTGGGGCCAACGTCCTGACTTTC. Translating it yields CAISGDASGANVLTF.